This T cell receptor (beta chain) was sequenced in a study of blood T cell repertoires in COVID-19. This clone was seen a handful of times. Per the study methods: Amplification from reference gene primers served as the basis for estimated nucleated cell counts. Data came from immunoSEQ multiplex PCR; TCRdb stores just in-frame clones and leaves some out. From that table come the V and J calls and clone size; the DNA was used to work out D and trimming. Here the sample spans 150,000 or so clones, around 79% being singletons. The germline V gene encodes CDR1 GTSNPN and CDR2 SVGIG (reference sequence). V was pared by 0 bases and J by 5 bases, with 8 bases of the junction left unmatched. This CDR3 comprises 17 residues.

Sample: PBMCs or T cells enriched from blood (not recorded which). The rearrangement uses TRBV30 and TRBJ2-7; 15 bases agree with TRBD2. The source is a woman aged 50 to 60 who had recovered from COVID-19. CDR3 loop: CAWSVRTSGRAPHEQYF. The DNA for the CDR3 is TGTGCCTGGAGTGTGCGGACTAGCGGGAGGGCCCCCCACGAGCAGTACTTC.